Listed below are T cell receptor beta chains from one sample, sequenced in a study of monozygotic twins with inflammatory bowel disease. Using the 5' RACE reads, TCRdb records one entry per CDR3 protein without DNA. Its table lists tens of thousands of distinct CDR3 sequences. Sequences were obtained from blood. These receptors were taken from a human donor with ulcerative colitis or Crohn's disease, or a healthy co-twin of an affected twin (not recorded which). CDR3s include the opening cysteine and the closing phenylalanine or tryptophan.

j_gene: TRBJ2-5
v_gene: TRBV20-1
CDR3aa: CSARDPSAKTQYF

j_gene: TRBJ2-2
v_gene: TRBV5-1
CDR3aa: CASSLQGSTGELFF

j_gene: TRBJ2-3
v_gene: TRBV4-1
CDR3aa: CASSFSEDTQYF

j_gene: TRBJ2-7
v_gene: TRBV5-4
CDR3aa: CASSPNPAGDEQYF

j_gene: TRBJ2-2
v_gene: TRBV7-2
CDR3aa: CASSLATRTGELFF

j_gene: TRBJ1-2
v_gene: TRBV5-1
CDR3aa: CASSSGTAPYGYTF

j_gene: TRBJ2-4
v_gene: TRBV6-5
CDR3aa: CASSYHGTSGAEAKNIQYF

j_gene: TRBJ2-2
v_gene: TRBV29-1
CDR3aa: CSAWGPSVNTGELFF

j_gene: TRBJ1-1
v_gene: TRBV5-1
CDR3aa: CASRNRDKVMNTEAFF

j_gene: TRBJ1-4
v_gene: TRBV7-9
CDR3aa: CASSLGGYSEKLFF

j_gene: TRBJ1-1
v_gene: TRBV5-1
CDR3aa: CASSFLGQGAEAFF

j_gene: TRBJ2-2
v_gene: TRBV12-3/TRBV12-4
CDR3aa: CASSFQGTGELFF

j_gene: TRBJ1-6
v_gene: TRBV20-1
CDR3aa: CSARELTQGRNSPLHF

j_gene: TRBJ2-3
v_gene: TRBV20-1
CDR3aa: CSATSGPTDTQYF

j_gene: TRBJ1-4
v_gene: TRBV5-1
CDR3aa: CASTPEGLREGKLFF

j_gene: TRBJ2-2
v_gene: TRBV5-4
CDR3aa: CASSLPMAGHNTGELFF

j_gene: TRBJ1-1
v_gene: TRBV7-8
CDR3aa: CASRKGPMNTEAFF

j_gene: TRBJ2-5
v_gene: TRBV10-3
CDR3aa: CAISRGLAGGQETQYF

j_gene: TRBJ1-6
v_gene: TRBV27
CDR3aa: CASSLYGLTGYNSPLHF

j_gene: TRBJ2-3
v_gene: TRBV5-1
CDR3aa: CASSSLQGRTDTQYF

j_gene: TRBJ2-1
v_gene: TRBV3-1
CDR3aa: CASSQDHGNNPRGYNEQFF

j_gene: TRBJ1-2
v_gene: TRBV27
CDR3aa: CASSFDGGLGGYTF

j_gene: TRBJ1-6
v_gene: TRBV5-1
CDR3aa: CASSLFWVGPSGNSPLHF

j_gene: TRBJ2-1
v_gene: TRBV6-4
CDR3aa: CASSESGGASNEQFF

j_gene: TRBJ2-3
v_gene: TRBV20-1
CDR3aa: CSAYAGTDTQYF